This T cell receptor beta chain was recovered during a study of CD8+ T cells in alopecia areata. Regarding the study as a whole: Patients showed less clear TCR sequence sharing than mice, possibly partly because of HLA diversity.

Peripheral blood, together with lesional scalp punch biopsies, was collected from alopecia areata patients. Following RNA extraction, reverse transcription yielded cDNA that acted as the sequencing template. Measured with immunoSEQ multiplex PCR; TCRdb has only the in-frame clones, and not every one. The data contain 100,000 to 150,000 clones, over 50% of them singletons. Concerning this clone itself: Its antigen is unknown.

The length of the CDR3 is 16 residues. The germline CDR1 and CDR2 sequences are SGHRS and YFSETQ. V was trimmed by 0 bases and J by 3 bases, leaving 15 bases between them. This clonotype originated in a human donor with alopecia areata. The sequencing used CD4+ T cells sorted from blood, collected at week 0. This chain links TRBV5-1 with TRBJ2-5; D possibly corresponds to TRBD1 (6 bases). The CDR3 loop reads CASSLGADSQEETQYF. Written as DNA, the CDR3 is TGCGCCAGCAGCTTGGGAGCGGACAGCCAAGAAGAGACCCAGTACTTC.